This T cell receptor beta chain was identified during a study of blood T cells in healthy people across ages. The wider study: Template switching recovered approximately one barcoded beta molecule for every two T cells.

The CDR3 loop spans 14 amino acids. Germline V CDR1 and CDR2: MNHEY, SMNVEV (reference sequence). V was trimmed by 6 bases and J by 2 bases, leaving 14 bases between them. General study points: Versus aged donors, long-lived donors had higher diversity and more naive CD4+ cells.

The use of a sample-barcoded 5' primer and a J-beta primer mix characterized a second PCR of roughly 6 to 11 cycles. Carrying 12 random nucleotides, a template-switch adaptor labeled each individual cDNA molecule. A minimum of 2.5 million CDR3-containing paired-end reads was obtained for each sample. TCRdb re-derived calls from the 5' RACE reads in MiXCR, one entry per CDR3 protein. The profile shows 2 million or so distinct CDR3 sequences, around half of them singletons. Only a few counts were recorded for this clonotype. Its antigen is not identified. The specimen was blood. The chain uses TRBV27 and TRBJ2-7; D possibly corresponds to TRBD1 (5 bases). The receptor was derived from a woman aged 40-49 years in good health. CDR3 protein: CASSIQGPTYEQYF. CDR3 coding DNA: TGTGCCAGCAGCATCCAGGGCCCCACCTACGAGCAGTACTTC.